This TCR beta chain derives from a study of T-cell memory formation after mild COVID-19 (TCRdb year 2021). With regard to the full study: TCR sequence clusters from the two donors were largely donor specific. In two donors, T-cell clones that expanded and contracted after mild COVID-19 were followed by sequencing TCRalpha and TCRbeta repertoires longitudinally. Two young, previously healthy adult volunteers, one female and one male, were included in the cohort. The study at large found these results: SARS-CoV-2 specificity was not confirmed for the second-wave clones peaking on day 37. From day 15 to 85, contracting clones showed balanced CD4/CD8 phenotypes, whereas a second wave of clones that expanded from day 15 to 37 leaned towards CD4+. Some responding clones were detected in pre-infection memory, which suggested that pre-existing cross-reactive memory T cells had joined the SARS-CoV-2 response. The study covered only a couple of mild cases, and larger cohorts including severe cases with pre-infection samples were considered necessary. Contracting CD4+ clones were located mainly in the CM and EM memory subsets, whereas CD8+ clones were found to be enriched in EMRA.

The instrument given in TCRdb is Illumina NovaSeq 6000. TCRalpha and TCRbeta cDNA libraries were constructed by 5'RACE with constant-segment primers, with sample barcodes and unique molecular identifiers being introduced. Trizol reagent was used to extract RNA from every sample. The libraries were amplified in two PCR steps, and the second step added a second sample barcode and Illumina TruSeq adapters. Libraries were sequenced on an Illumina NovaSeq with 2 x 150 bp paired-end reads. In the paper's pipeline: Demultiplexing of reads and collapsing into UMI-guided consensus sequences were performed with migec v1.2.7. Using mixcr v2.1.11, the UMI consensuses were aligned to TRA and TRB V and J templates and assembled into clonotypes. Expanded or contracted clonotypes were those called significant by both edgeR and NoisET, with noise models trained on biological replicates. edgeR calls used a false discovery rate-adjusted p below 0.01 and a log2 fold-change threshold of 1. As an exploratory analysis of dynamics, PCA with hierarchical clustering was applied to max-normalized trajectories of the 1000 most abundant clonotypes. The CD4 or CD8 phenotype of responding clones was assigned using the separately sequenced CD4+ and CD8+ repertoires. TCRdb itself trimmed the public reads at Q25 with fastp, ran MiXCR and retained productive beta chains. Each entry is one CDR3 protein sequence, shown with its most common DNA and genes. These V and J calls derive from TCRdb rather than the authors' analysis. The sample records 35,000 to 40,000 distinct CDR3 sequences, 6.1% of which are singletons. 0.81% of the sample comes from the top ten.

Ficoll-Paque density gradient centrifugation was the method used to isolate PBMCs. This clonotype occurred a few times. It lacks a known antigen. No clone much larger than this one lies a single base away; base qualities are absent. At the junction V is shortened by 4 bases and J by 1 base, with 10 bases in between. The germline V gene (reference sequence) sets CDR1 to LNHNV and CDR2 to YYDKDF. From the cysteine up to the phenylalanine, the CDR3 has a length of 14 residues. The entry retains the CDR3 DNA only, 42 bases that are in frame from base 1. The clonotype was recovered from an adult who had mild COVID-19 (a few samples of this study predate the infection). The sample titles of this study are shuffled in the database, so cell type and time point are left out. The sequenced material came from PBMCs or a T cell subset sorted from them (not recorded which). This receptor chain uses TRBV15 and TRBJ1-1, with the D segment identity uncertain. In nucleotides, the sequence is TGTGCCACCAGCATGGACTTGCGGAACACTGAAGCTTTCTTT. Its protein product is CATSMDLRNTEAFF. When the CDR3 is completed using the reference TRBV15 and TRBJ1-1 genes on either side, the full variable domain is DAMVIQNPRYQVTQFGKPVTLSCSQTLNHNVMYWYQQKSSQAPKLLFHYYDKDFNNEADTPDNFQSRRPNTSFCFLDIRSPGLGDTAMYLCATSMDLRNTEAFFGQGTRLTVV.